This T cell receptor beta chain was observed in a study of post-analysis software for immune sequencing data. Study summary: There were relapsing-remitting, secondary progressive and progressive-relapsing multiple sclerosis among the disease courses included. General observations from the study: Patients used about five TRBV segments, including TRBV5-6, TRBV5-1 and TRBV20-1, more often than controls.

Each TCR beta cDNA library carried unique molecular identifiers. TCRdb reprocessed the PCR reads with MiXCR, giving one entry per CDR3 protein. The sample contains approximately 350,000 distinct CDR3 sequences, roughly 35% of which appear only once. Trimming took 3 bases from V and 2 from J, leaving 16 bases between them. The germline gives CDR1 MNHEY, CDR2 SMNVEV (reference sequence). The CDR3 contains 16 residues. A few counts support this clonotype. Its specificity is unknown. V is TRBV27 and J is TRBJ1-2; D might be TRBD1 (6 bases). Sample: blood. The sequence was collected from a girl between 10 and 17 years old with multiple sclerosis. CDR3 protein: CASSLSTGNLNYGYTF. CDR3 bases: TGTGCCAGCAGTTTGTCTACAGGGAACCTGAACTATGGCTACACCTTC.